The 16 T cell receptor beta chains given below trace back to one sample, sequenced in a study of blood T cell repertoires in COVID-19. Measured with immunoSEQ multiplex PCR; TCRdb has only the in-frame clones, and not every one. The sample records 160,000 or so clones, just over 90% being singletons. The sequenced sample consisted of peripheral blood. These receptors were obtained from a young man with acute or convalescent COVID-19.

The chain links TRBV6-5 to TRBJ2-5, with TRBD1 matching over 9 bases. V trimming: 8 bases; J trimming: 5 bases; junction bases outside the gene matches: 6. Germline-derived CDR1 and CDR2 are MNHEY and SVGAGI. The CDR3 spans 13 residues. For the CDR3, the DNA is TGTGCCAGCCTATCCGGGACAGGGGAGACCCAGTACTTC. The encoded protein is CASLSGTGETQYF.

The rearrangement uses TRBV19 and TRBJ1-5; D is possibly TRBD1 (5 bases). Trimming removed 3 bases at V and 5 bases at J, with 17 bases between. CDR3 size: 16 residues. From germline, CDR1 is LNHDA and CDR2 SQIVND (reference sequence). The CDR3 sequence: CASSMGQGRYHQPQHF. CDR3 DNA sequence: TGTGCCAGTAGTATGGGGCAGGGAAGGTACCATCAGCCCCAGCATTTT.

The V call is TRBV2, the J call TRBJ1-2, with 9 bases that match TRBD1. CDR1 and CDR2 from the germline V gene are SNHLY and FYNNEI. The V and J ends lost 8 bases and 5 bases, in that order; junction bases with no gene match: 0. This CDR3 has 11 amino acids. The CDR3 sequence: CASGQGYGYTF. CDR3 nucleotide sequence: TGTGCCAGCGGACAGGGGTATGGCTACACCTTC.

This sequence joins TRBV11-2 and TRBJ1-1, with 9 bases identical to TRBD1. CDR1 is SGHAT and CDR2 is FQNNGV in the germline V gene. With V trimmed by 8 bases and J by 0 bases, 7 bases remained unmatched. CDR3 length: 15 amino acids. CDR3 protein: CASFWGQGLNTEAFF. The CDR3 nucleotides are TGTGCCAGCTTCTGGGGACAGGGTTTGAACACTGAAGCTTTCTTT.

This clone was detected a few times. The chain has TRBV6-2 or TRBV6-3 and TRBJ1-2; a possible D gene is TRBD1 (5 bases). V gave up 0 bases and J gave up 4 bases, with 15 bases separating them. The CDR3 is 16 amino acids. Germline V lookup: CDR1 MNHEY, CDR2 SVGEGT. The CDR3 protein is CASSYSGVRAGYGYTF. The CDR3 nucleotides read TGTGCCAGCAGTTACTCAGGGGTCAGGGCCGGCTATGGCTACACCTTC.

This clone appeared a single time. V usage is TRBV6-5 and J usage is TRBJ2-7; D is unresolved. The CDR3 extends over 12 amino acids. The V and J ends lost 5 bases and 3 bases respectively, with 8 bases between them. CDR1 and CDR2 from the germline V gene are MNHEY and SVGAGI. CDR3 protein: CASSLNYYEQYF. Written as DNA, the CDR3 is TGTGCCAGCAGTCTCAACTACTACGAGCAGTACTTC.

The rearrangement uses TRBV25-1 and TRBJ1-4, with 7 bases lining up with TRBD1. Germline values: CDR1 MGHDK, CDR2 SYGVNS. The J segment lost 8 bases and the V segment lost 5 bases, leaving 8 bases of the junction unmatched. The CDR3 totals 14 residues. CDR3 amino acids: CASSSRDSREKLFF. The CDR3 DNA reads TGTGCCAGCAGTTCACGGGACAGTCGCGAAAAACTGTTTTTT.

The rearrangement links TRBV6-1 to TRBJ1-1, with D perhaps TRBD1 (6 bases). Germline V gives CDR1 MNHNS, CDR2 SASEGT. The ends were cut back, 6 bases at V and 6 bases at J, with 14 bases in the middle. The CDR3 has 13 residues. The CDR3 coding sequence is TGTGCCAGCAGATCTTCTAACAGGGCTGAAGCTTTCTTT. Its translation: CASRSSNRAEAFF.

This clone has more than one count but fewer than ten. This chain links TRBV13 with TRBJ1-3; a weak D match, TRBD1 (6 bases). V lost 5 bases, J lost 1 base, and 18 bases lay in between. The CDR3 runs 17 residues. The V gene's germline CDR1 is PRHDT and CDR2 FYEKMQ (reference sequence). Written as DNA, the CDR3 is TGTGCCAGCAGCCTGCGCCAGGGGAGGGAGTCTGGAAACACCATATATTTT. Its protein is CASSLRQGRESGNTIYF.

The chain is built from TRBV12-3 or TRBV12-4 and TRBJ1-1, with a weak D call TRBD1 (5 bases). The CDR3 covers 12 residues. The ends were cut back, 5 bases at V and 7 bases at J, with 11 bases in the middle. CDR3 protein: CASSLTDLEAFF. As DNA, the CDR3 is TGTGCCAGCAGTCTGACAGACCTTGAAGCTTTCTTT.

CDR3 sequence reads: CASSPGTGPQPQHF. As DNA, the CDR3 is TGTGCCAGCAGCCCAGGGACAGGGCCGCAGCCCCAGCATTTT. The V call is TRBV7-2, the J call TRBJ1-5; 9 bases line up with TRBD1. The germline gives CDR1 SGHTA, CDR2 FQGNSA. The V and J ends lost 5 bases and 7 bases, in that order; junction bases with no gene match: 6. This CDR3 has 14 residues.

This chain links TRBV7-7 with TRBJ2-5, with D unclear. V lost 3 bases and J lost 4, with 9 bases in between. Germline lookup yields CDR1 SSHAT and CDR2 FNYEAQ (reference sequence). The CDR3 spans 13 residues. Here the CDR3 reads CASSFLTGETQYF. In DNA form, the CDR3 reads TGTGCCAGCAGCTTCTTGACGGGAGAGACCCAGTACTTC.

The chain links TRBV11-2 to TRBJ1-1; unclear D gene. Trimming took 0 bases from V and 0 from J, leaving 8 bases between them. The CDR3 contains 15 residues. Looked up from germline, CDR1 is SGHAT and CDR2 is FQNNGV. DNA of the CDR3: TGTGCCAGCAGCTTAGATGGGCTCATGAACACTGAAGCTTTCTTT. Residues: CASSLDGLMNTEAFF.

The chain combines TRBV7-9 with TRBJ2-5; D is unclear. Germline V CDR1 and CDR2: SEHNR, FQNEAQ (reference sequence). The length of the CDR3 is 16 residues. Trimming stripped 1 base from V and 1 base from J, with 13 bases between. CDR3 DNA sequence: TGTGCCAGCAGCTTAGTAAGGCAGGTCGGCCAAGAGACCCAGTACTTC. This sequence encodes CASSLVRQVGQETQYF.

The rearrangement joins TRBV27 to TRBJ1-4; possible D gene TRBD1, 6 bases. Germline V gene sequence: CDR1 MNHEY, CDR2 SMNVEV (reference sequence). The CDR3 is 16 amino acids. Trimming removed 1 base from V and 2 bases from J, with 11 bases in between. The CDR3 sequence: CASSLFQGTTNEKLFF. CDR3 coding DNA: TGTGCCAGCAGTTTATTCCAGGGGACCACTAATGAAAAACTGTTTTTT.

The V call is TRBV18, the J call TRBJ2-1, with D perhaps TRBD1 (6 bases). CDR3 size: 14 residues. Trimming shortened V by 0 bases and J by 5 bases, and 8 bases separated the two germline ends. The germline gives CDR1 KGHSH, CDR2 LQKENI. CDR3: CASSPPGQHNEQFF. In DNA, the CDR3 is TGTGCCAGCTCACCACCCGGACAGCACAATGAGCAGTTCTTC.